Presented here are 26 T cell receptor beta chains from one specimen sequenced in a study of blood T cell repertoires in COVID-19. The repertoire was sequenced with immunoSEQ multiplex PCR; TCRdb's copy has only in-frame clones and lacks some. Of roughly 98,000 clones in the sample, less than 85% were seen once. Sequencing was performed on peripheral blood. All receptors come from a man in his 70s with active or convalescent COVID-19.

The gene calls are TRBV5-5 and TRBJ1-2; TRBD1 matches 9 bases. V lost 3 bases, J lost 13 bases, and 13 bases stayed unmatched. Germline values: CDR1 SGHKS, CDR2 YYEKEE (reference sequence). The CDR3 length is 14 residues. The CDR3 nucleotides are TGTGCCAGCAGCTGGGCCGGGACAGGGCACTCCAGCACCTTC. This translates into CASSWAGTGHSSTF.

The chain links TRBV3-1 (or the pseudogene TRBV3-2) to TRBJ2-5; no definite D call. This CDR3 contains 15 residues. CDR1 and CDR2 from the germline V gene are LGHDT and YNNKEL (reference sequence). Trimming pared 0 bases from V and 2 bases from J, leaving 10 bases between. CDR3 protein: CASSQDLSYQETQYF. The DNA of the CDR3 is TGTGCCAGCAGCCAAGATCTTAGCTATCAAGAGACCCAGTACTTC.

The V and J genes are TRBV5-1 and TRBJ2-5; weak D call: TRBD2 (5 bases). CDR1 and CDR2 from the germline V gene are SGHRS and YFSETQ. The V gene lost 0 bases and the J gene lost 2 bases, with 11 bases spanning the gap. CDR3 length: 15 amino acids. The CDR3 DNA is TGCGCCAGCAGCTTGGTCGGGGTACCTCAAGAGACCCAGTACTTC. It is translated as CASSLVGVPQETQYF.

V usage is TRBV29-1 and J usage is TRBJ1-2, with 8 positions matching TRBD1. The CDR3 is made up of 13 amino acids. Germline V CDR1 and CDR2: SQVTM, ANQGSEA. Germline trimming cut 3 bases from V and 3 bases from J; bases unmatched to any gene: 3. This chain's CDR3 is CSVERDRYYGYTF. The CDR3 bases are TGCAGCGTTGAGAGGGACAGGTACTATGGCTACACCTTC.

V usage is TRBV29-1 and J usage is TRBJ1-4; D perhaps matches TRBD1 (5 bases). V lost 5 bases, J lost 0 bases, and 10 bases lay in between. The CDR3 has 14 residues. Germline V gene data show CDR1 as SQVTM and CDR2 as ANQGSEA. The CDR3 nucleotides are TGCAGCGTTCTGAAGGGGTCAACTAATGAAAAACTGTTTTTT. Protein: CSVLKGSTNEKLFF.

The CDR3 bases are TGTGCCAGCAGTTACTCGAGGAGGGGACGGACCGGGGAGCTGTTTTTT. The encoded protein is CASSYSRRGRTGELFF. The chain joins TRBV6-6 to TRBJ2-2; D perhaps matches TRBD2 (6 bases). The CDR3 is made up of 16 amino acids. Looked up from germline, CDR1 is MNHNY and CDR2 is SVGAGI (reference sequence). V dropped 0 bases and J dropped 5 bases, with 13 bases sitting between them.

The table lists this clone with a few counts. The rearrangement uses TRBV29-1 and TRBJ2-2, with 9 positions matching TRBD1. Trimming at V came to 4 bases and at J to 5 bases, leaving 5 bases not matched to a gene. Germline-derived CDR1 and CDR2 are SQVTM and ANQGSEA. The CDR3 length is 14 residues. The CDR3 DNA reads TGCAGCGTTGGCGGACAGGGGCAAACCGGGGAGCTGTTTTTT. Amino acid sequence: CSVGGQGQTGELFF.

The CDR3 DNA reads as TGTGCCAGCAGTTACTGGGCTAGCGTCGGTGATGAGCAGTTCTTC. Translating it yields CASSYWASVGDEQFF. This chain connects TRBV6-2 or TRBV6-3 to TRBJ2-1; TRBD2 is a possible D gene (6 bases). CDR1 is MNHEY and CDR2 is SVGEGT in the germline V gene. The germline V and J ends were trimmed by 1 base and 8 bases, with 15 bases remaining between them. The CDR3 spans 15 residues.

The chain joins TRBV29-1 to TRBJ1-5; D ambiguous. CDR3 length: 13 amino acids. The V gene's germline CDR1 is SQVTM and CDR2 ANQGSEA. V dropped 6 bases and J dropped 7 bases, with 16 bases sitting between them. The CDR3 bases are TGCAGCGTGGGAGCGGCGGTCGGGCAGCCCCAGCATTTT. Protein: CSVGAAVGQPQHF.

The chain combines TRBV18 with TRBJ2-1, with TRBD2 identical over 14 bases. V was pared by 6 bases and J by 4 bases, with 8 bases of the junction left unmatched. This CDR3 is 17 amino acids long. The germline V gene encodes CDR1 KGHSH and CDR2 LQKENI. The CDR3 DNA sequence: TGTGCCAGCTCGATTCCGACTAGCGGGGGGGCGTACAATGAGCAGTTCTTC. This codes for CASSIPTSGGAYNEQFF.

This chain uses TRBV18 with TRBJ1-6; a weak D match, TRBD1 (5 bases). The V gene lost 3 bases and the J gene lost 6 bases, with 15 bases spanning the gap. The CDR3 is made up of 16 amino acids. Germline V gives CDR1 KGHSH, CDR2 LQKENI. CDR3 DNA: TGTGCCAGCTCACCGGCGGGACCGAACCTTAATTCACCCCTCCACTTT. Its protein is CASSPAGPNLNSPLHF.

The V and J genes are TRBV7-6 and TRBJ2-1, with 10 bases fitting TRBD2. Per germline, CDR1 SGHVS and CDR2 FNYEAQ. The V and J ends lost 1 base and 8 bases, in that order; junction bases with no gene match: 8. This CDR3 has 16 amino acids. The CDR3 DNA reads as TGTGCCAGCAGCTTAGAGCGGCTAGCGGGGGTGGATGAGCAGTTCTTC. Translation gives CASSLERLAGVDEQFF. Complete variable domain (other parts from reference TRBV7-6 and TRBJ2-1): GAGVSQSPRYKVTKRGQDVALRCDPISGHVSLYWYRQALGQGPEFLTYFNYEAQQDKSGLPNDRFSAERPEGSISTLTIQRTEQRDSAMYRCASSLERLAGVDEQFFGPGTRLTVL.

The rearrangement joins TRBV19 to TRBJ1-1, with 7 nucleotides matching TRBD1. Germline V gene sequence: CDR1 LNHDA, CDR2 SQIVND (reference sequence). This CDR3 region has 14 residues. V gave up 5 bases and J gave up 4 bases; unmatched junction bases: 7. CDR3 region: CASSYYRGTTEAFF. CDR3 bases: TGTGCCAGTAGTTACTACAGGGGTACCACTGAAGCTTTCTTT.

The chain recombines TRBV3-1 (or the pseudogene TRBV3-2) with TRBJ2-3; 12 bases line up with TRBD2. CDR3 length: 17 amino acids. Germline CDR1 and CDR2: LGHDT and YNNKEL (reference sequence). The ends lost 1 base at V and 4 bases at J; junction bases unmatched: 6. CDR3 DNA sequence: TGTGCCAGCAGCCAAGCCCTCGGGACTAGCGGGCCAGATACGCAGTATTTT. Translated, it gives CASSQALGTSGPDTQYF.

A single count supports this clone. The chain combines TRBV5-8 with TRBJ2-5, with D maybe TRBD1 (5 bases). The CDR3 extends over 14 amino acids. Deletions cut 2 bases from V and 4 bases from J, with 12 bases between. Per germline, CDR1 SGHTS and CDR2 YDEGEE. The CDR3 loop is CASSLSGSPETQYF. Here the CDR3 DNA reads TGTGCCAGCAGCTTATCAGGGTCCCCAGAGACCCAGTACTTC.

V is TRBV18 and J is TRBJ2-5, with D perhaps matching TRBD1 (5 bases). Per germline, CDR1 KGHSH and CDR2 LQKENI. The CDR3 extends over 12 amino acids. The V gene lost 3 bases and the J gene lost 6 bases, with 8 bases spanning the gap. For the CDR3, the DNA is TGTGCCAGCTCACCGGACACGAAGACCCAGTACTTC. Residues: CASSPDTKTQYF.

The V and J genes are TRBV5-1 and TRBJ2-4, with a weak D call TRBD1 (6 bases). Germline V lookup: CDR1 SGHRS, CDR2 YFSETQ. Trimming shortened V by 5 bases and J by 8 bases, and 20 bases separated the two germline ends. The CDR3 consists of 15 residues. The CDR3 here is CASRNVGAQWDIQYF. CDR3 nucleotides: TGCGCCAGCAGGAATGTGGGGGCTCAGTGGGACATTCAGTACTTC. Combining the CDR3 with reference TRBV5-1 and TRBJ2-4 gives the whole variable domain KAGVTQTPRYLIKTRGQQVTLSCSPISGHRSVSWYQQTPGQGLQFLFEYFSETQRNKGNFPGRFSGRQFSNSRSEMNVSTLELGDSALYLCASRNVGAQWDIQYFGAGTRLSVL.

The chain couples TRBV3-1 (or the pseudogene TRBV3-2) to TRBJ1-4; no definite D call. The CDR3 sequence is 11 residues long. The V gene's germline CDR1 is LGHDT and CDR2 YNNKEL (reference sequence). Trimming cost V 4 bases and J 7 bases, with 4 bases left between them. The CDR3 region has the DNA TGTGCCAGCAGCCCAGGTGAAAAACTGTTTTTT. Translated: CASSPGEKLFF.

In this sample, this clone turned up once. The chain carries TRBV5-1 and TRBJ1-5; 11 bases fit TRBD1. V trimming: 4 bases; J trimming: 9 bases; junction bases outside the gene matches: 9. Germline V lookup: CDR1 SGHRS, CDR2 YFSETQ. The CDR3 length is 15 residues. The CDR3 bases are TGCGCCAGCAGCCCGTCGGGACAGGGGGGTGGGCCCCAGCATTTT. It is translated as CASSPSGQGGGPQHF.

The chain links TRBV4-1 to TRBJ2-3, with TRBD1 matching 10 bases. V lost 6 bases to trimming and J lost 3 bases; unmatched junction nucleotides: 6. The germline CDR1 and CDR2 sequences are MGHRA and YSYEKL. The CDR3 is 15 residues long. CDR3 DNA sequence: TGCGCCAGCAGTTTGACAGGGGGCGGAACAGATACGCAGTATTTT. Amino acids: CASSLTGGGTDTQYF.

This clone was counted a few times. V gene TRBV14 combines with J gene TRBJ1-2; unclear D gene. The CDR3 consists of 12 residues. From germline, CDR1 is SGHDN and CDR2 FVKESK. The ends were cut back, 4 bases at V and 1 base at J, with 4 bases in the middle. The CDR3 protein is CASSLNNYGYTF. The CDR3 DNA follows: TGTGCCAGCAGCCTTAATAACTATGGCTACACCTTC.

The chain links TRBV3-1 (or the pseudogene TRBV3-2) to TRBJ1-6, with D perhaps matching TRBD1 (5 bases). V gave up 4 bases and J gave up 7 bases, with 14 bases separating them. This CDR3 is built from 15 residues. Germline V gene data show CDR1 as LGHDT and CDR2 as YNNKEL (reference sequence). The chain's CDR3 is CASSRGDGQNSPLHF. CDR3 in DNA: TGTGCCAGCAGCCGGGGGGACGGCCAGAATTCACCCCTCCACTTT.

This chain connects TRBV6-2 or TRBV6-3 to TRBJ2-7; the D gene is possibly TRBD1 (6 bases). From germline, CDR1 is MNHEY and CDR2 SVGEGT. V was shortened by 5 bases and J by 2 bases, with 13 bases between the two germline ends. There are 14 residues in the CDR3. CDR3 amino acids: CASSKWTETYEQYF. The CDR3 bases are TGTGCCAGCAGTAAATGGACAGAGACCTACGAGCAGTACTTC.

The chain joins TRBV11-3 to TRBJ1-6, with 7 bases lining up with TRBD1. The CDR3 extends over 14 amino acids. After removal of 4 bases from V and 9 bases from J, the junction contained 6 bases not matched to a gene. Germline CDR1 reads SGHNT; CDR2 reads YENEEA. The CDR3 bases are TGTGCCAGCAGCTCACAGGGGTCGCGTTCACCCCTCCACTTT. Translated: CASSSQGSRSPLHF.

This chain uses TRBV3-1 (or the pseudogene TRBV3-2) with TRBJ2-5; TRBD2 matches 11 bases. There are 17 residues in the CDR3. Germline lookup yields CDR1 LGHDT and CDR2 YNNKEL (reference sequence). Trimming removed 0 bases from V and 7 bases from J; junction bases left unmatched: 10. The CDR3 nucleotides are TGTGCCAGCAGCCAAGAAGGGGAGCTAGCGGGGGGTATGACCCAGTACTTC. It translates to CASSQEGELAGGMTQYF.

The chain is built from TRBV5-6 and TRBJ1-1, with unresolved D. Trimming took off 0 bases at V and 8 bases at J, with 8 bases between the two ends. Germline loops: CDR1 SGHDT, CDR2 YYEEEE. The length of the CDR3 is 12 residues. CDR3 sequence (DNA): TGTGCCAGCAGCTTGGCGGTCAGGGAAGCTTTCTTT. Translating it yields CASSLAVREAFF.